This entry lists 21 T cell receptor beta chains sequenced from one sample in a study of T cells in Graves' hyperthyroidism and ophthalmopathy. TCR beta CDR3 sequences were amplified from RNA transcripts. When the TCR CDR3 underwent first-round RT-PCR, the HTBI primer set was used. One entry per CDR3 protein results from TCRdb running MiXCR on the multiplex PCR reads. The table has about 690,000 distinct CDR3 sequences, approximately 15% seen once. The sample was blood. The source of these receptors is a man between 50 and 59 years old with Graves' hyperthyroidism.

This clonotype appeared many times. The chain recombines TRBV28 with TRBJ1-6; 10 bases match TRBD1. Germline V lookup: CDR1 MDHEN, CDR2 SYDVKM. CDR3 length: 15 residues. Trimming at V came to 4 bases and at J to 14 bases, leaving 11 bases not matched to a gene. The CDR3 protein is CASSSAGTGALTLHF. The CDR3 nucleotides read TGTGCCAGCAGTTCCGCCGGGACAGGGGCTTTGACCCTCCACTTT.

In its sample, this clonotype was seen a few times. The rearrangement links TRBV13 to TRBJ2-7; D is possibly TRBD1 (6 bases). The CDR3 covers 16 residues. Germline V lookup: CDR1 PRHDT, CDR2 FYEKMQ (reference sequence). Between the trimmed V and J ends, which lost 5 bases and 5 bases, there was a span of 22 bases. The CDR3 region has the DNA TGTGCCAGCAGCGCCCTTGGACAGAGGATAACCCACGAGCAGTACTTC. It yields the protein CASSALGQRITHEQYF.

This clonotype was counted between two and nine times. The V gene is TRBV15, the J gene TRBJ2-7; the match to TRBD2 covers 7 bases. CDR3 length: 15 amino acids. The V segment lost 0 bases and the J segment 4 bases; nucleotides outside the gene matches: 6. Germline V gene sequence: CDR1 LNHNV, CDR2 YYDKDF (reference sequence). The CDR3 coding sequence is TGTGCCACCAGCAGAGATCGAGCGGGGACTTACGAGCAGTACTTC. It translates to CATSRDRAGTYEQYF.

This clonotype turned up a few times. This chain links TRBV5-1 with TRBJ2-7, with 11 bases lining up with TRBD2. The CDR3 has 14 amino acids. Germline CDR1 and CDR2: SGHRS and YFSETQ. The J segment lost 6 bases and the V segment lost 4 bases, leaving 6 bases of the junction unmatched. CDR3 DNA sequence: TGCGCCAGCAGCCCGGCACTAGCGGGAGCCGAGCAGTACTTC. Amino acid sequence: CASSPALAGAEQYF. The full variable domain, in which reference TRBV5-1 and TRBJ2-7 provide the parts outside the CDR3, is KAGVTQTPRYLIKTRGQQVTLSCSPISGHRSVSWYQQTPGQGLQFLFEYFSETQRNKGNFPGRFSGRQFSNSRSEMNVSTLELGDSALYLCASSPALAGAEQYFGPGTRLTVT.

In this sample, this clonotype turned up many times. The rearrangement uses TRBV2 and TRBJ1-5, with D unresolved. V lost 3 bases, J lost 3 bases, and 12 bases lay in between. The germline V gene has CDR1 SNHLY and CDR2 FYNNEI. This CDR3 comprises 15 residues. The CDR3: CASSEGRQPNQPQHF. The CDR3 nucleotides read TGTGCCAGCAGTGAGGGGAGACAACCCAATCAGCCCCAGCATTTT.

The chain employs TRBV29-1 and TRBJ2-7; D uncertain. Germline CDR1 and CDR2: SQVTM and ANQGSEA. The CDR3 is 13 residues long. Trimming took off 7 bases at V and 0 bases at J, with 13 bases between the two ends. The CDR3 region is CSAVGLRSYEQYF. The CDR3 DNA reads TGCAGCGCCGTCGGGCTCCGCTCCTACGAGCAGTACTTC.

There are many counts of this clonotype. The gene calls are TRBV27 and TRBJ2-7; no firm D call. The germline gives CDR1 MNHEY, CDR2 SMNVEV (reference sequence). There are 14 residues in the CDR3. V shed 6 bases and J shed 0 bases, with 12 bases lying between them. CDR3 in amino acids: CASSPRTVSYEQYF. The CDR3 DNA reads TGTGCCAGCAGCCCCCGGACGGTCTCCTACGAGCAGTACTTC.

The J gene is TRBJ2-7, the V gene TRBV12-3 or TRBV12-4, with 9 positions matching TRBD1. CDR3 size: 15 residues. V lost 4 bases, J lost 6 bases, and 10 bases stayed unmatched. CDR3 sequence (DNA): TGTGCCAGCAGTTCCCGGACAGGGGTATTAGGCGAGCAGTACTTC. Translating it yields CASSSRTGVLGEQYF.

This clonotype was seen repeatedly, ten times or more. This sequence joins TRBV20-1 and TRBJ2-7, with D possibly matching TRBD2 (6 bases). This CDR3 comprises 14 residues. Trimming took 6 bases from V and 0 from J, leaving 15 bases between them. Looked up from germline, CDR1 is DFQATT and CDR2 is SNEGSKA (reference sequence). This CDR3 reads CSATRDSRSYEQYF. CDR3 bases: TGCAGTGCAACCCGGGACTCCCGCTCCTACGAGCAGTACTTC.

In its sample, this clonotype was seen many times. The V gene is TRBV18, the J gene TRBJ2-1; TRBD1 aligns across 7 bases. The CDR3 spans 13 residues. Germline values: CDR1 KGHSH, CDR2 LQKENI. V shed 8 bases, J shed 5 bases, and the junction held 6 bases outside the gene matches. CDR3: CASRDREDNEQFF. The CDR3 bases are TGTGCCAGCAGGGACAGAGAAGACAATGAGCAGTTCTTC.

Only one count was recorded for this clonotype. This rearrangement joins TRBV28 to TRBJ1-6; maybe TRBD1 (6 bases). There are 14 residues in the CDR3. Germline V CDR1 and CDR2: MDHEN, SYDVKM. V gave up 6 bases and J gave up 7 bases, with 13 bases separating them. The CDR3, as DNA: TGTGCCAGCAGCCTGGGACATGGAAATTCACCCCTCCACTTT. Protein product: CASSLGHGNSPLHF.

This clonotype was found a few times. This rearrangement joins TRBV20-1 to TRBJ2-7; TRBD2 matches 14 bases. Germline V CDR1 and CDR2: DFQATT, SNEGSKA (reference sequence). The CDR3 is 13 residues long. V trimming: 7 bases; J trimming: 7 bases; junction bases outside the gene matches: 6. CDR3 DNA sequence: TGCAGTGTCGACGGGACTAGCGGGAGTGAGCAGTACTTC. Its protein product is CSVDGTSGSEQYF.

The chain employs TRBV6-2 or TRBV6-3 and TRBJ1-1, with D unresolved. There are 13 residues in the CDR3. V gave up 7 bases and J gave up 0 bases, with 9 bases separating them. CDR1 is MNHEY and CDR2 is SVGEGT in the germline V gene. CDR3 sequence reads: CASTSHMNTEAFF. CDR3 nucleotide sequence: TGTGCCAGCACCTCACATATGAACACTGAAGCTTTCTTT.

This clonotype was recorded only once. The rearrangement joins TRBV30 to TRBJ2-7; 11 bases line up with TRBD2. The germline V gene encodes CDR1 GTSNPN and CDR2 SVGIG (reference sequence). The CDR3 totals 14 residues. V gave up 0 bases and J gave up 5 bases; unmatched junction bases: 3. In DNA, the CDR3 is TGTGCCTGGAGTGTACTAGCGGGAGTCCACGAGCAGTACTTC. Encoded protein: CAWSVLAGVHEQYF.

This clonotype showed up many times. The rearrangement joins TRBV28 to TRBJ1-2; 8 positions match TRBD1. Germline CDR1 is MDHEN and CDR2 is SYDVKM. Trimming at V came to 7 bases and at J to 7 bases, leaving 11 bases not matched to a gene. This CDR3 spans 14 amino acids. CDR3 DNA: TGTGCCAGCAAGAAGGGCCAGGGGGCGGTTGGCTACACCTTC. Translated: CASKKGQGAVGYTF.

This clonotype was seen only a few times. This chain links TRBV10-3 with TRBJ2-3, with 11 bases that match TRBD2. The CDR3 contains 15 residues. Germline V lookup: CDR1 ENHRY, CDR2 SYGVKD. V was clipped by 6 bases and J by 4 bases; unmatched bases: 6. The CDR3 reads CAISLSGRASDTQYF. CDR3 nucleotide sequence: TGTGCCATCAGCCTTAGCGGGAGGGCCTCAGATACGCAGTATTTT.

In its sample, this clonotype was seen a few times. This chain joins TRBV6-2 or TRBV6-3 and TRBJ2-3; D gene uncertain. Trimming left V 6 bases short and J 2 bases short, with 12 bases between. Germline CDR1 and CDR2: MNHEY and SVGEGT. This CDR3 is 14 amino acids long. CDR3 sequence: CASRVVRATDTQYF. Written as DNA, the CDR3 is TGTGCCAGCAGAGTAGTGAGAGCCACAGATACGCAGTATTTT.

The V call is TRBV10-3, the J call TRBJ2-2; 14 positions agree with TRBD2. Germline V gene lookup returns CDR1 ENHRY and CDR2 SYGVKD. The CDR3 runs 15 residues. The ends lost 8 bases at V and 5 bases at J; junction bases unmatched: 4. The CDR3 here is CAIGTSGSFTGELFF. The CDR3 nucleotides read TGTGCCATCGGGACTAGCGGGAGTTTTACCGGGGAGCTGTTTTTT.

The chain has TRBV5-6 and TRBJ2-5; TRBD1 agrees at 9 bases. The CDR3 is 15 residues long. The germline gives CDR1 SGHDT, CDR2 YYEEEE. The trim removed 4 bases at V and 1 base at J, leaving 5 bases unmatched. Here the CDR3 reads CASSPDRGIQETQYF. The CDR3, as DNA: TGTGCCAGCAGCCCCGACAGGGGGATCCAAGAGACCCAGTACTTC.

This clonotype showed up just a few times. The chain is built from TRBV27 and TRBJ1-6, with a tentative D call TRBD1 (6 bases). The CDR3 is made up of 15 amino acids. The V gene's germline CDR1 is MNHEY and CDR2 SMNVEV (reference sequence). V was shortened by 6 bases and J by 7 bases, with 16 bases between the two germline ends. The CDR3 DNA reads TGTGCCAGCAGCCCCATATGGCAGGGGAATTCACCCCTCCACTTT. Translating gives CASSPIWQGNSPLHF.

This clonotype appeared a few times. V usage is TRBV28 and J usage is TRBJ2-1; D unresolved. Germline CDR1 reads MDHEN; CDR2 reads SYDVKM. V was shortened by 5 bases and J by 5 bases, with 10 bases between the two germline ends. This CDR3 is built from 13 residues. This CDR3 reads CASSPILDNEQFF. The CDR3 DNA sequence: TGTGCCAGCAGTCCCATACTTGACAATGAGCAGTTCTTC.